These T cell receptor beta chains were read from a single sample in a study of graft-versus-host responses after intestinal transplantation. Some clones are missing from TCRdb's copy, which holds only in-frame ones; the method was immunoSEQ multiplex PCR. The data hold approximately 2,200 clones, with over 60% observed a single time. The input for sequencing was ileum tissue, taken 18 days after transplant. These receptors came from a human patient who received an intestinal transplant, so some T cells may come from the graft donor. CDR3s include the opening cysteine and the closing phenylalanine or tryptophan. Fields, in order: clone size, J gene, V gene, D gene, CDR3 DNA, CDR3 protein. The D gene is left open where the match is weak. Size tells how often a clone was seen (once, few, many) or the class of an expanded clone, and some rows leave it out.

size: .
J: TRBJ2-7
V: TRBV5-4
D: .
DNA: TGTGCCAGCAGCTCCACTAGGAATCCCCTTTACGAGCAGTACTTC
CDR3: CASSSTRNPLYEQYF

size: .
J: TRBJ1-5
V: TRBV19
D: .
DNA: TGTGCCAGTAGTGGGGGCCAGCCCCAGCATTTT
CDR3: CASSGGQPQHF

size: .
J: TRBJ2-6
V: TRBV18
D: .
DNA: TGTGCCAGCTCAGGCTCTGGGGCCAACGTCCTGACTTTC
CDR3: CASSGSGANVLTF

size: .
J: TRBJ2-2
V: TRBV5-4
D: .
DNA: TGTGCCAGCAGCTTAACCCAGAACGCCAACGGGGAGCTGTTTTTT
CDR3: CASSLTQNANGELFF

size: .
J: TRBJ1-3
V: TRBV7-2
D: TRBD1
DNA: TGTGCCAGCAGCTTAGCGACAGGGAGGAACACCATATATTTT
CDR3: CASSLATGRNTIYF

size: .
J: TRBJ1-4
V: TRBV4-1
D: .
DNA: TGCGCCAGCAGCCAAGGCGGGTATGAAAAACTGTTTTTT
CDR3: CASSQGGYEKLFF

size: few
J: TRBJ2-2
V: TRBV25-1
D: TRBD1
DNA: TGTGCCAGCAGTCCAGGGGGATCCGGGGAGCTGTTTTTT
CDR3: CASSPGGSGELFF

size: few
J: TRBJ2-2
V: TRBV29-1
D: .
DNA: TGCAGCGTGGAAGGGCCCGGGGAGCTGTTTTTT
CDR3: CSVEGPGELFF

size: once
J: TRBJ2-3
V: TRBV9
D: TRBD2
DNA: TGTGCCAGCAGCGCCTTTGCTATCTTAGCGGGGGGGCGAGGAGATACGCAGTATTTT
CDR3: CASSAFAILAGGRGDTQYF

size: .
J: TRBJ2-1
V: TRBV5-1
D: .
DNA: TGCGCCAGCAGCGCCGCCCCACGGGTCTCCTACAATGAGCAGTTCTTC
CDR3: CASSAAPRVSYNEQFF

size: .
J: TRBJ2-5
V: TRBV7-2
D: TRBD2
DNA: TGTGCCAGTCTAGCGGGGGGGCTTGAGACCCAGTACTTC
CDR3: CASLAGGLETQYF

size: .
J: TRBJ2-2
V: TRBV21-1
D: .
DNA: TGTGCCAGCAGCACGGGGGCAGGGACCGGGGAGCTGTTTTTT
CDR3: CASSTGAGTGELFF

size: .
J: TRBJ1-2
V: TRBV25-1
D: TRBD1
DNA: TGTGCCAGCAGTCGCAATAGACAGGGGGAATATATCGACTATGGCTACACCTTC
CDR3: CASSRNRQGEYIDYGYTF

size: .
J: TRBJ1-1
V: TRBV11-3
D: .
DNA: TGTGCCAGCAGCTTCACAGGGATGCAATGGGACACTGAAGCTTTCTTT
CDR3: CASSFTGMQWDTEAFF